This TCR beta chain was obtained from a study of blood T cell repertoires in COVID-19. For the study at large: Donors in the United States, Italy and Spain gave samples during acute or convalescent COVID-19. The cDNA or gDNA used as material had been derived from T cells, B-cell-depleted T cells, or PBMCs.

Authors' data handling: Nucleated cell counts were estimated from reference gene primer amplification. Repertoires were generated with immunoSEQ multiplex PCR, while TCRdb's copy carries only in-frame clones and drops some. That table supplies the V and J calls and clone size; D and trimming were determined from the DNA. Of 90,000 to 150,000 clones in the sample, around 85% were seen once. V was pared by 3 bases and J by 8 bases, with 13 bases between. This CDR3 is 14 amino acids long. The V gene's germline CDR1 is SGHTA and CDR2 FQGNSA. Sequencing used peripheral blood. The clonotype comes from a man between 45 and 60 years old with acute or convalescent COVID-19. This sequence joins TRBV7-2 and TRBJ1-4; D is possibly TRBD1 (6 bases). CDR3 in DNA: TGTGCCAGCAGCTTGGGGGGGCTGGGGGAAAAACTGTTTTTT. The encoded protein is CASSLGGLGEKLFF.